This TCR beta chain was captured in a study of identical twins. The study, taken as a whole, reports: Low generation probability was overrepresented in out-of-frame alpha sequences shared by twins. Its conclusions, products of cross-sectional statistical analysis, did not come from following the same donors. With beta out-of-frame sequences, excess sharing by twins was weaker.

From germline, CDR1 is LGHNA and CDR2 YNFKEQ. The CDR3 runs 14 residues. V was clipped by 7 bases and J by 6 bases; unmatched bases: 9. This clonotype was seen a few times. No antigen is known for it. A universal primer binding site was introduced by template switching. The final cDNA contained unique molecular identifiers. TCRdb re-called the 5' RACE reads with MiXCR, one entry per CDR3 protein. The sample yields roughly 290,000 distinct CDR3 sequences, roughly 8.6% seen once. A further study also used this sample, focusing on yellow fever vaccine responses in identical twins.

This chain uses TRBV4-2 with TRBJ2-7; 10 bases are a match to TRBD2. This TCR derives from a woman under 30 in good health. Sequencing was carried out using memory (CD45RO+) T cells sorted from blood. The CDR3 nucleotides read TGTGCCAGCACCCCAAGCGGGGGGGAGAGCGAGCAGTACTTC. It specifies CASTPSGGESEQYF.